Reported below is one T cell receptor (beta chain). Repertoires were generated with immunoSEQ multiplex PCR, while TCRdb's copy carries only in-frame clones and drops some. This repertoire shows some 650,000 clones, around 97% found once; its top ten account for about 0.06%. This entry comes from a study of shared clonotypes between healthy human individuals. The length of the CDR3 is 15 residues. V lost 10 bases, J lost 0 bases, and 9 bases stayed unmatched. CDR1 is LNHDA and CDR2 is SQIVND in the germline V gene (reference sequence). This sequence originates from a woman aged 25 to 39 in good health. Sequences were obtained from naive CD4+ T cells sorted from blood. Subset here: CD45RA+ positively selected. This rearrangement joins TRBV19 to TRBJ2-3; 8 positions match TRBD1. CDR3 amino acids: CATQNRGKSTDTQYF. For the CDR3, the DNA is TGTGCCACCCAAAACAGGGGGAAAAGCACAGATACGCAGTATTTT.